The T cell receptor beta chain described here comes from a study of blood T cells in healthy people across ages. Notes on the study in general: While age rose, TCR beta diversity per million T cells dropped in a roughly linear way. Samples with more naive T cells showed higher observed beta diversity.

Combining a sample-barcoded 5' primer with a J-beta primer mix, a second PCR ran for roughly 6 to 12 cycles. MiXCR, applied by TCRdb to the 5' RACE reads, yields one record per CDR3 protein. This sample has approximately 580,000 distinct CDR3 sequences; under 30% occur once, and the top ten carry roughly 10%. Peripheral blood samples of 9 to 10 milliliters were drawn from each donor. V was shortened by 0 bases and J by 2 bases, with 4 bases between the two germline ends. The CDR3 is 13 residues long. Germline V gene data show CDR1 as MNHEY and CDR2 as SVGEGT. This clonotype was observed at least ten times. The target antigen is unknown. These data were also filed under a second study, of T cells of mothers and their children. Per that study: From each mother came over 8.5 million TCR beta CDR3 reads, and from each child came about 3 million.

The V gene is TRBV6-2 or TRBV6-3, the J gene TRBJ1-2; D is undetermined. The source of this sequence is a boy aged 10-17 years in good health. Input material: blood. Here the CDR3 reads CASSYSDNYGYTF. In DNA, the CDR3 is TGTGCCAGCAGTTACTCGGACAACTATGGCTACACCTTC.